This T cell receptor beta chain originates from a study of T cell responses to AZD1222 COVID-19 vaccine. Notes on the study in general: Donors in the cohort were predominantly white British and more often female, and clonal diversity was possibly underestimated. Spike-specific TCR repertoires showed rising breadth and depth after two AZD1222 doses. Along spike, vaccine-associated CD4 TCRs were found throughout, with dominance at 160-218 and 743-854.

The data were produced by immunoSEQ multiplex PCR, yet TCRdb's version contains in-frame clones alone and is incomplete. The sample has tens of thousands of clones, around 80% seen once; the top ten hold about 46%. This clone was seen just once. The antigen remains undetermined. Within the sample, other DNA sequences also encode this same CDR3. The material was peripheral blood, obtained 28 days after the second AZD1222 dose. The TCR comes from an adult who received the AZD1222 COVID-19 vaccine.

The CDR3 reads CASSPSSYEQYF. The CDR3 region has the DNA TGTGCCAGCAGTCCTAGCTCCTACGAGCAGTACTTC. The chain links TRBV28 to TRBJ2-7; D ambiguous. CDR1 is MDHEN and CDR2 is SYDVKM in the germline V gene. The CDR3 runs 12 residues. The germline V and J ends were trimmed by 5 bases and 0 bases, with 5 bases remaining between them.